The T cell receptor (beta chain) described here comes from a study of Tregs in tolerant kidney transplant recipients. About this clone: What it binds is not known.

Whole-study results and caveats: Findings come from small patient numbers and require larger validation.

Related graft donors supplied nonmyeloablative bone marrow transplants, and mixed chimerism was transient. The CDR3 sequence is 15 residues long. Germline loops: CDR1 SGHNT, CDR2 YENEEA. The trim removed 5 bases at V and 5 bases at J, leaving 7 bases unmatched. Here immunoSEQ multiplex PCR was the method, and the copy in TCRdb shows in-frame clones only, minus some. The table records approximately 60,000 clones, 80% to 90% of them present only once. The TCR was taken from a human patient who received a combined kidney and bone marrow transplant. Some T cells may be graft donor cells. Sequencing used CD4+ T cells from blood (PBMCs), obtained 6 months after the transplant. The chain employs TRBV11-3 and TRBJ2-5; 11 bases line up with TRBD1. CDR3: CASSLGQGAMETQYF. The CDR3 coding sequence is TGTGCCAGCAGCCTTGGACAGGGGGCCATGGAGACCCAGTACTTC.